Listed below are T cell receptor beta chains from one sample, sequenced in a study of breast tumors, draining lymph nodes, adjacent tissues. TCRdb fed the multiplex PCR reads into MiXCR, producing one record per CDR3 protein. The table lists 70,000 to 85,000 distinct CDR3 sequences, approximately 20% of them singletons, with roughly 2.4% in the top ten. The sample was axillary lymph node tissue. Receptors originate from a female donor with breast cancer. Some clones in this sample may be carry-over from other donors' samples. The CDR3 runs from the conserved cysteine through the conserved F or W.

J gene	V gene	CDR3 protein
TRBJ1-2	TRBV28	CASSAGTGAFFYGYTF
TRBJ2-1	TRBV6-1	CASSGTGDYNEQFF
TRBJ2-5	TRBV7-9	CASSPGVVVGTGQETQYF
TRBJ2-5	TRBV7-2	CASSLASRLASQYF
TRBJ2-1	TRBV4-3	CASSHERGNEQFF
TRBJ2-5	TRBV5-1	CASSGITGGQTQYF
TRBJ2-7	TRBV2	CASTPGTYEQYF
TRBJ2-2	TRBV7-6	CASIIGLTGELFF
TRBJ2-1	TRBV9	CASSEGGLAGGEQFF
TRBJ2-2	TRBV6-4	CASSDSTAGGPGYSGELFF
TRBJ2-1	TRBV20-1	CSAPTGPSDFSYNEQFF
TRBJ2-7	TRBV9	CASSPEGRTSQEQYF
TRBJ2-3	TRBV3-1	CASSQGGGTNTDTQYF
TRBJ1-3	TRBV30	CAWSVGGGSGNTIYF
TRBJ2-7	TRBV20-1	CSARGGQWSYEQYF
TRBJ2-3	TRBV2	CASRGDRGIPDTQYF
TRBJ2-5	TRBV6-5	CASRPTMQETQYF
TRBJ1-3	TRBV19	CASSMGVYSGNTIYF
TRBJ2-1	TRBV5-1	CASSPWERENNEQFF
TRBJ2-7	TRBV28	CASRASSGRAYEQYF
TRBJ2-1	TRBV9	CASSDGGTSGSLDEQFF
TRBJ2-1	TRBV7-2	CASSLGGAGGPGNEQFF
TRBJ2-7	TRBV6-5	CASSRRPGSHEQYF
TRBJ1-2	TRBV25-1	CASSEEQGDYGYTF
TRBJ2-5	TRBV20-1	CSASFGEGPETQYF
TRBJ2-2	TRBV30	CAWTGITGTSGPGELFF
TRBJ2-1	TRBV6-1	CASRRKDGLYNEQFF
TRBJ2-1	TRBV27	CASSPQTTGGGQFF
TRBJ2-4	TRBV12-3/TRBV12-4	CASSRGQGVNIQYF
TRBJ2-1	TRBV25-1	CASSVASEVQFF
TRBJ2-4	TRBV7-2	CASSPHPGIQYF
TRBJ2-7	TRBV3-1	CASSHTGTSVEQYF
TRBJ2-3	TRBV11-2	CASSLDWGTDTQYF
TRBJ2-5	TRBV12-3/TRBV12-4	CASTIRDRDRAQETQYF
TRBJ2-4	TRBV12-5	CASGLTRDRVSKNIQYF
TRBJ2-5	TRBV30	CAWSTWGSGIETQYF
TRBJ2-3	TRBV20-1	CSARSNYGAGGRVDTQYF
TRBJ2-7	TRBV28	CASSPGGQRAYEQYF
TRBJ1-2	TRBV6-5	CASSYLRTGGGYGYTF
TRBJ1-5	TRBV15	CATSSRRQGNQPQHF